This T cell receptor beta chain originates from a study of blood T cell repertoires in COVID-19. The overall study: Whether acute or convalescent, the COVID-19 samples came from the United States, Italy and Spain. The cDNA or gDNA used as material had been derived from T cells, B-cell-depleted T cells, or PBMCs.

In the original workflow: Estimation of nucleated cell counts was performed using reference gene primer amplification. Some clones are missing from TCRdb's copy, which holds only in-frame ones; the method was immunoSEQ multiplex PCR. V, J and clone size are those of that table, while D and trimming were read from the DNA. The sample shows 160,000 or so clones, approximately 93% of them seen only once. The CDR3 length is 16 residues. Germline CDR1 is SGHNT and CDR2 is YYREEE (reference sequence). The junction had 6 bases not matched to a gene; V was cut back by 3 bases and J by 5 bases. Recruited during active infection, patients (from Seattle) were subsequently followed longitudinally.

The clonotype comes from a woman aged 55-69 years with COVID-19, enrolled during active disease. Sequenced material: peripheral blood. The rearrangement joins TRBV5-4 to TRBJ2-2; 11 nucleotides match TRBD1. The CDR3 DNA follows: TGTGCCAGCAGCTCCTGGACAGGGGGCTTTACCGGGGAGCTGTTTTTT. This sequence encodes CASSSWTGGFTGELFF.